The TCR beta chain under discussion was sequenced for a study of CD8 T cells in ankylosing spondylitis. Each CDR3 protein gets one entry after TCRdb re-called the 5' RACE reads with MiXCR. This table holds some 33,000 distinct CDR3 sequences, 13% to 15% found once. Sequencing was done on a sample of blood. This TCR came from a male donor with ankylosing spondylitis or in good health (not recorded which).

DNA for the CDR3: TGTGCCAGCAGTCTACGAGGGGTGACTAATGAAAAACTGTTTTTT. As protein: CASSLRGVTNEKLFF. The chain carries TRBV7-9 and TRBJ1-4, with D maybe TRBD1 (5 bases). V lost 6 bases and J lost 2, with 13 bases in between. Germline V lookup: CDR1 SEHNR, CDR2 FQNEAQ (reference sequence). The CDR3 consists of 15 residues.